The following is a T cell receptor (beta chain) sequence with its context. The sample comes from a study of blood T cell repertoires in COVID-19. Looking at the study overall: The analysed material was cDNA or gDNA that came from T cells, B-cell-depleted T cells, or PBMCs.

As handled by the study authors: Reference gene primer amplification in the assay estimated nucleated cell counts. Some clones are missing from TCRdb's copy, which holds only in-frame ones; the method was immunoSEQ multiplex PCR. D and trimming come from the DNA, and the V and J calls and clone size come from that table. This table has about 250,000 clones, 85% appearing once. Living in under 30 US areas, the participants were between roughly 18 and 90 years of age. Researchers sorted participants into cohorts using their self-reported clinical history. V lost 4 bases and J lost 2; bases outside the gene matches: 4. The CDR3 is made up of 14 amino acids. Germline assignment: CDR1 SGHDT and CDR2 YYEEEE.

The sequencing input was PBMCs or T cells enriched from blood (not recorded which). This TCR derives from a woman between 50 and 59 years old with acute COVID-19. The rearrangement links TRBV5-6 to TRBJ2-3; 7 nucleotides line up with TRBD1. The CDR3 coding sequence is TGTGCCAGCAGCAGGGGACAGATCACAGATACGCAGTATTTT. Protein sequence: CASSRGQITDTQYF.